These T cell receptor beta chains were read from a single sample in a study of glioma-infiltrating T cells. TCRdb recomputed calls from the multiplex PCR reads with MiXCR, one row per CDR3 protein. Of approximately 88,000 distinct CDR3 sequences in the sample, 20% to 25% were seen once. The sequenced material came from glioma tissue, nonneoplastic brain tissue, or PBMCs (not recorded which). The receptor source for this set is a human donor with low-grade glioma or glioblastoma, undergoing nonglioma brain surgery, or in good health (not recorded which). Each CDR3 is given with its conserved first and last residue. The order of the fields is J gene, CDR3 length, D gene, V gene, clone size, CDR3 DNA, CDR3 protein. The D gene is left open where the match is weak. Clone sizes are given selectively: once, few, many, or a class where the clone is expanded.

>TRBJ2-7|14|.|TRBV6-6|.
TGTGCCAGCAGTTACAACAGGTTCTCCTACCAGCAGTACTTT
CASSYNRFSYQQYF
>TRBJ2-2|11|.|TRBV6-1|many
TGTGCCAGCAAGGACTCCGGGGAGCTGTTTTTT
CASKDSGELFF
>TRBJ1-1|13|TRBD1|TRBV6-1|many
TGTGCCAGCAGGGTGACAGGGACCACTGAAGCTTTCTTT
CASRVTGTTEAFF
>TRBJ2-3|15|TRBD1|TRBV6-1|many
TGTGCCAGCAGTCTCGACAGGGGGTCCACAGATACGCAGTATTTT
CASSLDRGSTDTQYF
>TRBJ2-5|18|.|TRBV6-1|many
TGTGCCAGCAGTCCTAGGTTATCCTCTGTGAGCACTTATCAGACCCAGTACTTC
CASSPRLSSVSTYQTQYF
>TRBJ2-4|16|.|TRBV15|many
TGTGCCACCAGCAGAGATGTGAGGGGGGCCAAAAACATTCAGTACTTC
CATSRDVRGAKNIQYF
>TRBJ1-5|13|.|TRBV19|many
TGTGCCAGTATGCCCAGGGTGGGTCAGCCCCAGCATTTT
CASMPRVGQPQHF
>TRBJ2-5|13|.|TRBV2|many
TGTGCCAGCACTCTGAACAGGGTTGAGACCCAGTACTTC
CASTLNRVETQYF
>TRBJ1-4|15|.|TRBV7-2|many
TGTGCCAGCACCCGGCCAGCGGGGGTTAATGAAAAACTGTTTTTT
CASTRPAGVNEKLFF
>TRBJ2-6|15|.|TRBV29-1|.
TGCAGCGTTGAAGATCTACTCTCTGGGGCCAACGTCCTGACTTTC
CSVEDLLSGANVLTF
>TRBJ2-5|16|.|TRBV11-1|once
TGTGCCAGCAGCTCCTATACGGGGTTAGATCAAGAGACCCAGTACTTC
CASSSYTGLDQETQYF
>TRBJ2-7|13|.|TRBV18|many
TGTGCCAGCTCACCGATGGGAGACTACGAGCAGTACTTC
CASSPMGDYEQYF
>TRBJ2-2|16|.|TRBV7-2|.
TGTGCCAGCAGCTTAGCCGGACCCATGGGCCCCGGGGAGCTGTTTTTT
CASSLAGPMGPGELFF
>TRBJ2-5|13|TRBD2|TRBV2|few
TGTGCCAGTTGGACTAGCGGGGGAAAGACCCAGTACTTC
CASWTSGGKTQYF
>TRBJ2-5|13|.|TRBV12-3/TRBV12-4|many
TGTGCCAGCAGTTTGTTTTTACCAGGTCTCCAGTACTTC
CASSLFLPGLQYF
>TRBJ2-1|12|.|TRBV7-2|many
TGTGCCAGCAGCTTTCGGGCCAATGAGCAGTTCTTC
CASSFRANEQFF
>TRBJ2-3|17|TRBD2|TRBV27|many
TGTGCCAGCAGTTCAGGACTAGCGACAACTAGCACAGATACGCAGTATTTT
CASSSGLATTSTDTQYF
>TRBJ1-5|14|.|TRBV18|many
TGTGCCAGCTCACAAGGACAGAACAATCAGCCCCAGCATTTT
CASSQGQNNQPQHF
>TRBJ2-5|13|.|TRBV5-1|.
TGCGCCAGCAGGAATGAAGGGGGAGAGACCCAGTACTTC
CASRNEGGETQYF
>TRBJ1-2|15|.|TRBV6-2/TRBV6-3|.
TGTGCCAGCAGTTACTCGCTACAGGCTCTCTGTGGCCACACCTTC
CASSYSLQALCGHTF
>TRBJ1-5|14|.|TRBV6-1|many
TGTGCCAGCAGTGAAGCTTCATACGATCAGCCCCAGCATTTT
CASSEASYDQPQHF
>TRBJ2-3|14|.|TRBV12-3/TRBV12-4|.
TGTGCCAGCAGTAGACTAGAAAGGGCAGATACGCAGTATTTT
CASSRLERADTQYF
>TRBJ2-7|15|TRBD1|TRBV20-1|many
TGCAGTGCTGTAAACCGGGACAGGGGTCCCTACGAGCAGTACTTC
CSAVNRDRGPYEQYF
>TRBJ1-4|17|.|TRBV4-1|many
TGCGCCAGCAGCCAAGGCAGGCTCCTAACTGGCAATGAAAAACTGTTTTTT
CASSQGRLLTGNEKLFF
>TRBJ1-1|14|TRBD1|TRBV20-1|many
TGCAGTGCTAGAGAGGGACAGGGTCGGACTGAAGCTTTCTTT
CSAREGQGRTEAFF
>TRBJ2-1|15|TRBD2|TRBV29-1|.
TGCAGCGTTTGGACTAGCGGGAGGCGAAGAGAAGAGCAGTCCTTC
CSVWTSGRRREEQSF
>TRBJ2-7|13|TRBD1|TRBV6-1|few
TGTGCCAGCACGGGACAGGGCTCCTACGAGCAGTACTTC
CASTGQGSYEQYF
>TRBJ2-1|15|.|TRBV29-1|many
TGCAGCGTTGAAGATCTCTGGACTTTCAAAAATGAGCAGTTCTTC
CSVEDLWTFKNEQFF
>TRBJ1-5|9|.|TRBV7-9|many
TGTGCCGGTCCACGGCCCCAGCATTTT
CAGPRPQHF
>TRBJ2-1|12|.|TRBV19|many
TGTGCCAGTAGTCTCTATAACAATGAGCAGTTCTTC
CASSLYNNEQFF
>TRBJ1-1|18|TRBD1|TRBV3-1|many
TGTGCCAGCAGCCACCCCGGGACAGGGGGCATCGAAAACACTGAAGCTTTCTTT
CASSHPGTGGIENTEAFF
>TRBJ1-1|15|.|TRBV5-1|many
TGCGCCAGCAGCTCGGACGGAAATTCGAACACTGAAGCTTTCTTT
CASSSDGNSNTEAFF
>TRBJ2-3|15|.|TRBV6-1|many
TGTGCCAGCAGTTACGAGGGAGGCGCACAGGTTACGCAGTATTTT
CASSYEGGAQVTQYF
>TRBJ2-1|16|TRBD1|TRBV27|many
TGTGCCAGCAGTTGGCGGGACAGGGGCTCCGGCAATGAGCAGTTCTTC
CASSWRDRGSGNEQFF
>TRBJ1-5|16|TRBD1|TRBV27|many
TGTGCCAGCAGTTTAGTGGGACAGGGATGGAATCAGCCCCAGCATTTT
CASSLVGQGWNQPQHF
>TRBJ2-5|15|.|TRBV20-1|many
TGCAGTGCTAGGCCGGGACATCAGACCCAAGAGACCCAGTACTTC
CSARPGHQTQETQYF
>TRBJ1-4|15|.|TRBV2|many
TGTGCCAGCAGGGCAGACAGGCAAACTAATGAAAAACTGTTTTTT
CASRADRQTNEKLFF
>TRBJ2-1|14|TRBD2|TRBV27|many
TGTGCCAGCGCCCCCTATAGCGGGTCGAATGAGCAGTTCTTC
CASAPYSGSNEQFF
>TRBJ2-1|13|.|TRBV27|.
TGTGCCAGTGGTTTAACCATAGGCAATGGGCAGTTCTTC
CASGLTIGNGQFF
>TRBJ2-7|15|.|TRBV5-1|many
TGCGCCAGCAGCCCGCCCCAGGGTAGGAACTACGAGCAGTACTTC
CASSPPQGRNYEQYF
>TRBJ2-1|15|TRBD2|TRBV20-1|many
TGCAGTGCTAGTAGCGGGGGGAGCTCCTACAATGAGCAGTTCTTC
CSASSGGSSYNEQFF
>TRBJ1-1|15|TRBD1|TRBV3-1|many
TGTGCCAGCAGCCAGACAGGGGGCCTGAACACTGAAGCTTTCTTT
CASSQTGGLNTEAFF
>TRBJ2-7|14|.|TRBV7-2|many
TGTGCCAGCAGCTCCCGGGACTGGCCCTACGAGCAGTACTTC
CASSSRDWPYEQYF
>TRBJ2-7|15|TRBD2|TRBV4-2|few
TGTGCCAGCAGCCCAGGGGCGGGGGGGGACTACGAGCAGTACTTC
CASSPGAGGDYEQYF
>TRBJ2-5|13|.|TRBV20-1|many
TGCAGTGTACTAAAGGGTCCCCAAGAGACCCAGTACTTC
CSVLKGPQETQYF
>TRBJ1-4|14|TRBD1|TRBV5-1|.
TGCGCCAGCAGCTTGTCAGGGGGTAATGAAAAACTGTTTTTT
CASSLSGGNEKLFF
>TRBJ2-1|19|.|TRBV6-2/TRBV6-3|many
TGTGCCAGCAGTTACCCTACAAGGGACAAAATAAGCTCCTACAATGAGCAGTTCTTC
CASSYPTRDKISSYNEQFF
>TRBJ1-6|15|TRBD1|TRBV7-6|few
TGTGCCAGCAGCGTCCGGACAGGGAGTAATTCACCCCTCCACTTT
CASSVRTGSNSPLHF
>TRBJ2-5|15|.|TRBV7-6|many
TGTGCCAGCAGCTTAGCGGTGGGGCAGGGAAGTACCCAGTACTTC
CASSLAVGQGSTQYF
>TRBJ2-2|13|.|TRBV11-1|.
TGTGCCAGCGGCTTACTAGTCCCCGGGGAGCTGTTTTTT
CASGLLVPGELFF